This T cell receptor beta chain derives from a study of vaccination and CD4 T cells after COVID-19. The CDR3 runs to 15 residues. J gave up 5 bases and V 1 base, and 7 bases lay outside the gene matches. CDR1 is DFQATT, CDR2 SNEGSKA, per germline (reference sequence). Scientists ran DNA taken from cultured CD4+ T cells through the Oncomine TCR Beta short-read assay for sequencing. Each CDR3 protein is one row after TCRdb ran MiXCR on the PCR reads. Here the sample spans approximately 20,000 distinct CDR3 sequences, 70% being singletons. This clonotype was recorded once. The antigen is not known. The treatment: approximately 11-day PBMC culture with coronavirus spike peptide pools or control peptides (ViraFEST assay). ViraFEST expanded antigen-specific T cells with peptide pools, then sequenced TCRs.

This clonotype was obtained from a human donor who had recovered from COVID-19. Sequencing was carried out using CD4+ T cells from blood, cultured in vitro. The chain recombines TRBV20-1 with TRBJ2-3; 9 nucleotides agree with TRBD2. The CDR3 region has the DNA TGCAGTGCTAGAGGCGGGCGGGAGGGCAGAGATACGCAGTATTTT. It translates to CSARGGREGRDTQYF.